The 5 T cell receptor beta chains below were found in one sample sequenced in a study of cytomegalovirus exposure and HLA in healthy donors. In the PCR, 60 Vbeta and 13 Jbeta primers were used. Repertoires were generated with immunoSEQ multiplex PCR, while TCRdb's copy carries only in-frame clones and drops some. Altogether some 250,000 clones are present, 82% being singletons, with the ten largest covering 4.5% to 6%. The sequencing sample was made of PBMCs. The receptor source for this set is a woman in her forties in good health and CMV-seropositive.

The genes are TRBV7-8 and TRBJ2-1; TRBD2 agrees at 9 bases. Per the germline V gene, CDR1 is SGHVS and CDR2 is FQNEAQ. The trim removed 1 base at V and 4 bases at J, leaving 2 bases unmatched. The CDR3 consists of 15 residues. The CDR3 loop is CASSLGLAGYNEQFF. For the CDR3, the DNA is TGTGCCAGCAGCTTAGGGCTAGCGGGGTACAATGAGCAGTTCTTC.

The chain has TRBV6-1 and TRBJ2-7; D unresolved. In germline, CDR1 is MNHNS, CDR2 SASEGT. The CDR3 is 14 residues long. V lost 3 bases to trimming and J lost 0 bases, with 9 bases between them. Here the CDR3 DNA reads TGTGCCAGCAGTGAGGTGCAACTCTCCTACGAGCAGTACTTC. This sequence encodes CASSEVQLSYEQYF.

This clone was counted only a few times. This same CDR3 is encoded by further DNA sequences in the sample. The chain combines TRBV30 with TRBJ1-1; maybe TRBD1 (5 bases). The V and J ends lost 0 bases and 3 bases respectively, with 8 bases between them. The germline V gene encodes CDR1 GTSNPN and CDR2 SVGIG (reference sequence). The CDR3 covers 13 residues. In DNA, the CDR3 is TGTGCCTGGAGTGTACGGGGGGACACTGAAGCTTTCTTT. Translating it yields CAWSVRGDTEAFF.

CDR3 sequence: CASSLETGGGYGYTF. The CDR3 region has the DNA TGCGCCAGCAGCTTGGAGACAGGGGGCGGCTATGGCTACACCTTC. J is TRBJ1-2 and V is TRBV5-1; 10 bases match TRBD1. The CDR3 loop spans 15 amino acids. Germline CDR1 and CDR2: SGHRS and YFSETQ. The ends lost 0 bases at V and 4 bases at J; junction bases unmatched: 3.

The V call is TRBV7-2, the J call TRBJ2-1; 11 nucleotides align to TRBD2. The CDR3 runs 14 residues. CDR1 is SGHTA and CDR2 is FQGNSA in the germline V gene. V shed 3 bases and J 10 bases; nucleotides not matched to a gene: 5. CDR3: CASSFQGLAEEQFF. CDR3 nucleotide sequence: TGTGCCAGCAGCTTCCAGGGACTAGCGGAGGAGCAGTTCTTC.